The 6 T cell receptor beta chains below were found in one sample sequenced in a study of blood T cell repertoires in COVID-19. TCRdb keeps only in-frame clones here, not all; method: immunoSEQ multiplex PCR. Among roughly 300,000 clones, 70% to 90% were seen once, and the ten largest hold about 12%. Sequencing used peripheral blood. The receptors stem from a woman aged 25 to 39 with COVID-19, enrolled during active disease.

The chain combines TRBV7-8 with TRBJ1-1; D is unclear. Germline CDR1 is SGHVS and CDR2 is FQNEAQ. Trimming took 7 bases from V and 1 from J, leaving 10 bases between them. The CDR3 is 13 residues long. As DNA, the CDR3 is TGTGCCAGCAAAAGAGGGCGGAACACTGAAGCTTTCTTT. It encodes CASKRGRNTEAFF. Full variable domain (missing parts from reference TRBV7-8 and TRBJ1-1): GAGVSQSPRYKVAKRGQDVALRCDPISGHVSLFWYQQALGQGPEFLTYFQNEAQLDKSGLPSDRFFAERPEGSVSTLKIQRTQQEDSAVYLCASKRGRNTEAFFGQGTRLTVV.

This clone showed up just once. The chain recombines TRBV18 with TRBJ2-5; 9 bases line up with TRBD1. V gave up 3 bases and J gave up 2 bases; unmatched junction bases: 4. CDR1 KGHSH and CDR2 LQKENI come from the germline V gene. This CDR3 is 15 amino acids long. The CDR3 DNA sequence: TGTGCCAGCTCACCTCAGACAGGGGGGCAAGAGACCCAGTACTTC. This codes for CASSPQTGGQETQYF. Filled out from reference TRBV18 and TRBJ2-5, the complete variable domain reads NAGVMQNPRHLVRRRGQEARLRCSPMKGHSHVYWYRQLPEEGLKFMVYLQKENIIDESGMPKERFSAEFPKEGPSILRIQQVVRGDSAAYFCASSPQTGGQETQYFGPGTRLLVL.

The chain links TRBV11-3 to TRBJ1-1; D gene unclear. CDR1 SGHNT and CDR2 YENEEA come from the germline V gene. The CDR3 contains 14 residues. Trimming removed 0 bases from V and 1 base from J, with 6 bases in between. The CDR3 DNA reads TGTGCCAGCAGCTTAGACGGGTGGAACACTGAAGCTTTCTTT. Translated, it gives CASSLDGWNTEAFF. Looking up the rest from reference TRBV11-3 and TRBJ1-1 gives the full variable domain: EAGVVQSPRYKIIEKKQPVAFWCNPISGHNTLYWYLQNLGQGPELLIRYENEEAVDDSQLPKDRFSAERLKGVDSTLKIQPAELGDSAVYLCASSLDGWNTEAFFGQGTRLTVV.

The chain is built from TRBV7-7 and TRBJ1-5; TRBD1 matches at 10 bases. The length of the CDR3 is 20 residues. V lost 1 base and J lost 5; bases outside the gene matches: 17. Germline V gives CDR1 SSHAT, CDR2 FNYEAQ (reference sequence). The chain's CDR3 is CASSLVLGLRRQGADQPQHF. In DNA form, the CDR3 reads TGTGCCAGCAGCTTAGTCCTAGGACTACGACGACAGGGGGCGGATCAGCCCCAGCATTTT.

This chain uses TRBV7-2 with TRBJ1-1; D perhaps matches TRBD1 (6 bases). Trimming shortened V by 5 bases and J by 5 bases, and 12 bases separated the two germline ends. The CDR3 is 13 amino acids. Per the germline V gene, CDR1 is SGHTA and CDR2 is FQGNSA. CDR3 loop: CASSPFQGTEAFF. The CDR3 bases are TGTGCCAGCAGCCCATTCCAGGGGACTGAAGCTTTCTTT.

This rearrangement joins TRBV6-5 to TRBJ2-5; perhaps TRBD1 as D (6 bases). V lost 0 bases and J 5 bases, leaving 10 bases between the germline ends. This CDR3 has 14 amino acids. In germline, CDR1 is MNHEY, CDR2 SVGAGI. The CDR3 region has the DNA TGTGCCAGCAGTTACTCGATGCAGGGGGAGACCCAGTACTTC. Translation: CASSYSMQGETQYF.